This T cell receptor beta chain was observed in a study of blood T cells in healthy people across ages. Regarding the study as a whole: In long-lived donors, naive CD4+ cell counts and diversity exceeded those of aged donors. Per million T cells, the diversity of TCR beta decreased roughly linearly as age advanced.

Next came a second PCR, run for about 7 to 12 cycles, which used a sample-barcoded 5' primer along with a J-beta primer mix. TCRdb passed the 5' RACE reads through MiXCR, listing each CDR3 protein once. The sample lists approximately 1,000,000 distinct CDR3 sequences, 40% to 50% occurring once. In each sample, at least 7 million PBMCs were isolated. As for this clonotype: Its antigen is unknown.

The junction had 7 bases not matched to a gene; V was cut back by 3 bases and J by 4 bases. The CDR3 loop spans 15 amino acids. Germline assignment: CDR1 SGHRS and CDR2 YFSETQ. This receptor was taken from an older woman in good health. The chain carries TRBV5-1 and TRBJ2-3; 8 nucleotides line up with TRBD1. Sequences were obtained from blood. DNA of the CDR3: TGCGCCAGCAGCTACCGGACAGGGTTTTCAGATACGCAGTATTTT. Its protein is CASSYRTGFSDTQYF.